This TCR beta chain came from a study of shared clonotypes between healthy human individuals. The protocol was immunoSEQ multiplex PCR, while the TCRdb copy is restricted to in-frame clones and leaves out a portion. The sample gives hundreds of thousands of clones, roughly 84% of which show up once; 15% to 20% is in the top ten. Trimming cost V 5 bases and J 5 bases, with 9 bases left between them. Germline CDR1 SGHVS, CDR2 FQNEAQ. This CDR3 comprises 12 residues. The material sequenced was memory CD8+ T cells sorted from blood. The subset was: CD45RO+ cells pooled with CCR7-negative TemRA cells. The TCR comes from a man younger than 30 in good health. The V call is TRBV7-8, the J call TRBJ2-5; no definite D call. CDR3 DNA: TGTGCCAGCAGCCGAAGCTTGGAGACCCAGTACTTC. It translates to CASSRSLETQYF.